This TCR beta chain was profiled in a study of T cell changes during pregnancy in multiple sclerosis. Trimming took 3 bases from V and 5 from J, leaving 10 bases between them. The germline CDR1 and CDR2 sequences are LNHDA and SQIVND (reference sequence). The CDR3 runs 13 residues. Clones were sequenced by immunoSEQ multiplex PCR, and TCRdb holds only the in-frame ones, with some missing. There are 40,000 to 45,000 clones in the sample; more than 90% occur only once, and about 6.7% lies in the top ten. The sample holds a few counts of this clone. The V gene is TRBV19, the J gene TRBJ1-1; D gene ambiguous. The receptor was isolated from a female donor with multiple sclerosis, enrolled in a pregnancy study. Sequences were derived from CD8+ T cells from peripheral blood mononuclear cells, sampled in the third trimester of pregnancy. CDR3 loop: CASSMVRGTEAFF. The CDR3 DNA is TGTGCCAGTAGTATGGTTAGAGGAACTGAAGCTTTCTTT.